Listed below are T cell receptor beta chains from one sample, sequenced in a study of blood T cell repertoires in COVID-19. Here immunoSEQ multiplex PCR was the method, and the copy in TCRdb shows in-frame clones only, minus some. The sample records some 220,000 clones, 80% being singletons. Sequencing was done on a sample of peripheral blood. The receptors were gathered from a woman in her 70s with acute or convalescent COVID-19. Each CDR3 is given with its conserved first and last residue. Fields, in order: J gene, D gene, clone size, V gene, CDR3 DNA, CDR3 protein. The D gene is left open where the match is weak. Clone size is not always given. Where it is, it says once, few, many or a class for expanded clones.

>TRBJ2-1|-|once|TRBV7-8
TGTGCCAGCAGCTTAGGTCGCGTCATCTCCTACAATGAGCAGTTCTTC
CASSLGRVISYNEQFF
>TRBJ1-4|-|once|TRBV12-3/TRBV12-4
TGTGCCAGCAGTTTTCAGGGAGAAAAACTGTTTTTT
CASSFQGEKLFF
>TRBJ2-5|-|-|TRBV5-1
TGCGCCAGCAGCTTTTTCGGGGGTGGGGAGACCCAGTACTTC
CASSFFGGGETQYF
>TRBJ2-3|TRBD2|-|TRBV5-1
TGCGCCAGCAGCCCCCCGGCTAGCGGGGGCACAGATACGCAGTATTTT
CASSPPASGGTDTQYF
>TRBJ2-2|-|few|TRBV3-1/TRBV3-2
TGTGCCAGCAGCCGCTTTGCAACTCCGAACACCGGGGAGCTGTTTTTT
CASSRFATPNTGELFF
>TRBJ1-6|-|-|TRBV7-2
TGTGCCAGCAGCTTAAATCCGGTCCCAAATTCACCCCTCCACTTT
CASSLNPVPNSPLHF
>TRBJ1-1|-|many|TRBV4-3
TGCGCCAGCAGCCAAGATACGGGAACTGAAGCTTTCTTT
CASSQDTGTEAFF
>TRBJ1-1|TRBD1|-|TRBV11-2
TGTGCCAGCAGCCACCCAGGGGGCAACACTGAAGCTTTCTTT
CASSHPGGNTEAFF
>TRBJ2-1|TRBD2|-|TRBV4-1
TGCGCCAGCAGCCTTAGCGGGGGGGGATACAATGAGCAGTTCTTC
CASSLSGGGYNEQFF
>TRBJ2-1|TRBD2|-|TRBV3-1/TRBV3-2
TGTGCCAGCAGCCTAAGTCGCTCTAGCGGGGGCCAGCAGTTCTTC
CASSLSRSSGGQQFF
>TRBJ1-6|TRBD1|-|TRBV6-5
TGTGCCAGCAGCCAGGGACAGGGAAATTCACCCCTCCACTTT
CASSQGQGNSPLHF
>TRBJ1-4|-|-|TRBV5-4
TGTGCCAGCAGCCAAGGCTCGCAGAGCGATGAAAAACTGTTTTTT
CASSQGSQSDEKLFF
>TRBJ1-4|-|-|TRBV3-1/TRBV3-2
TGTGCCAGCAGCCAAGGCCTGGACACTCGTGCAACTAATGAAAAACTGTTTTTT
CASSQGLDTRATNEKLFF
>TRBJ1-5|-|-|TRBV5-8
TGTGCCAGCACCCCTGGCGGCGGCGGCAATCAGCCCCAGCATTTT
CASTPGGGGNQPQHF
>TRBJ2-1|TRBD1|-|TRBV7-2
TGTGCCAGCAGCTTGGGACAGGGGTCTCATGAGCAGTTCTTC
CASSLGQGSHEQFF
>TRBJ2-1|-|-|TRBV11-2
TGTGCCAGCAGCCGCTACAATGAGCAGTTCTTC
CASSRYNEQFF